This section outlines one T cell receptor beta chain sequence together with its context. This sample stems from a study of cytomegalovirus exposure and HLA in healthy donors. Study-wide background: Counted in an early data release were about 86 million unique TCRs from HLA-typed donors.

The primer mix had 60 Vbeta and 13 Jbeta primers. Clones were sequenced by immunoSEQ multiplex PCR, and TCRdb holds only the in-frame ones, with some missing. The sample data list some 64,000 clones. Sequencing used PBMCs. This clonotype was sampled from a woman aged 30 to 39 in good health and CMV-seronegative.

The CDR3 nucleotides read TGCAGCGTTGTAAACCCAGGATACACAGATACGCAGTATTTT. This codes for CSVVNPGYTDTQYF. The V call is TRBV29-1, the J call TRBJ2-3; D uncertain. Trimming stripped 4 bases from V and 2 bases from J, with 13 bases between. Germline assignment: CDR1 SQVTM and CDR2 ANQGSEA. The CDR3 contains 14 residues.